This note documents a single T cell receptor beta chain sequence. Source study methods: Reference gene primer amplification gave estimated nucleated cell counts. Data came from immunoSEQ multiplex PCR; TCRdb stores just in-frame clones and leaves some out. V, J and clone size are those of that table, while D and trimming were read from the DNA. The sample shows about 210,000 clones, approximately 81% of them seen only once. The sample belongs to a study of blood T cell repertoires in COVID-19. Turning to the study itself: Specimens from acute and convalescent COVID-19 originated in the United States, Italy and Spain. The analysed material was cDNA or gDNA that came from T cells, B-cell-depleted T cells, or PBMCs.

The germline CDR1 and CDR2 sequences are SGHRS and YFSETQ. Trimming pared 1 base from V and 0 bases from J, leaving 20 bases between. CDR3 size: 19 residues. The sequenced sample consisted of peripheral blood. The TCR was taken from a woman older than 75 with acute or convalescent COVID-19. The chain employs TRBV5-1 and TRBJ2-4, with D perhaps TRBD1 (6 bases). The CDR3 here is CASSLTGQGGPLAKNIQYF. The CDR3 nucleotides are TGCGCCAGCAGCTTGACAGGGCAGGGTGGGCCTCTAGCCAAAAACATTCAGTACTTC.